This T cell receptor (beta chain) appears in the sequencing data of a study of cytomegalovirus exposure and HLA in healthy donors. Study-wide background: Both the 120 validation repertoires and the 500 to 700 first-cohort repertoires used the same platform, as reported by a later analysis. Findings and limits, study-wide: Over 150 TCR beta chains were listed as cytomegalovirus-associated. The CMV antigen specificity of a few CMV-associated chains was confirmed through in vitro analysis.

With respect to this clone: Its antigen is as yet unknown.

Some clones are missing from TCRdb's copy, which holds only in-frame ones; the method was immunoSEQ multiplex PCR. Of 100,000 to 120,000 clones in the sample, over 85% were seen once. The approximately 120-subject validation cohort, separate from the approximately 670-subject first cohort, included the donors. V was pared by 5 bases and J by 6 bases, with 11 bases between. This CDR3 has 13 residues. Germline values: CDR1 SGHTA, CDR2 FQGTGA. The chain links TRBV7-3 to TRBJ2-1; D perhaps matches TRBD2 (6 bases). The receptor's source is a woman under 30 in good health and CMV-seronegative. Sequenced material: PBMCs. The CDR3 sequence: CASSAGTFNEQFF. The CDR3 nucleotides read TGTGCCAGCAGCGCCGGGACTTTCAATGAGCAGTTCTTC.